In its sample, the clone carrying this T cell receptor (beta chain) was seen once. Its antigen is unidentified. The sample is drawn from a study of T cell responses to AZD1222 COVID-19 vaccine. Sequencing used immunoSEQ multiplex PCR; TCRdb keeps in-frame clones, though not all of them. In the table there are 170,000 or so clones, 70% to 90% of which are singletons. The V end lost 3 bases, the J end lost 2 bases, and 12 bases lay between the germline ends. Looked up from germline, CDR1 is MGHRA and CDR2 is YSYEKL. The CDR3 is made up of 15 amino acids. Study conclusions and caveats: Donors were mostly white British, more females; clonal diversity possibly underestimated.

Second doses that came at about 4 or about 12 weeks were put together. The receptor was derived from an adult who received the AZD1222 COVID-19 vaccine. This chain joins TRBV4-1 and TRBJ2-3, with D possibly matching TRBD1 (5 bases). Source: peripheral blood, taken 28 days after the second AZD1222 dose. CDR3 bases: TGCGCCAGCAGCCACGGAACAGGAGCCACAGATACGCAGTATTTT. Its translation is CASSHGTGATDTQYF.